This is a list of T cell receptor beta chains from one sample in a study of PD-1 blockade in classical Hodgkin lymphoma. Libraries were prepared by immunoSEQ multiplex PCR; TCRdb keeps only in-frame clonotypes and omits some of them. Among approximately 150,000 clones, around four fifths were seen once, and the ten largest hold 7% to 9.5%. This material consisted of peripheral blood mononuclear cells (PBMCs), taken before the second cycle of nivolumab. These receptor sequences come from a human donor with classical Hodgkin lymphoma. Both conserved end residues are part of each CDR3. A D gene is named only where the DNA matches it firmly. Clone size, where shown, is once, few, many, or a class for clones that have expanded.

- | TRBJ1-3 | TRBD1 | TRBV5-6 | TGTGCCAGCAGCCGCGAGTTCGACAGGGCGGCGGGAAACACCATATATTTT | CASSREFDRAAGNTIYF
- | TRBJ1-5 | - | TRBV29-1 | TGCAGCGTTGCCCTCCCCGGGGGGGGAGGCAATCAGCCCCAGCATTTT | CSVALPGGGGNQPQHF
- | TRBJ2-7 | - | TRBV6-5 | TGTGCCAGCAGTTACTCCGGCTCGTCCGTCTACGAGCAGTACTTC | CASSYSGSSVYEQYF
- | TRBJ2-7 | - | TRBV7-9 | TGTGCCAGCGGACTGGTGGGTTACGAGCAGTACTTC | CASGLVGYEQYF
- | TRBJ2-2 | TRBD1 | TRBV5-1 | TGCGCCAGCACCCTACAGGGGGCGAACACCGGGGAGCTGTTTTTT | CASTLQGANTGELFF
- | TRBJ2-3 | - | TRBV18 | TGTGCCAGCTCGCCCACTACAGATACGCAGTATTTT | CASSPTTDTQYF
- | TRBJ2-6 | - | TRBV7-6 | TGTGCCAGCAGCCAATCAGGGGCAGGCTCTGGGGCCAACGTCCTGACTTTC | CASSQSGAGSGANVLTF
- | TRBJ2-1 | TRBD1 | TRBV10-3 | TGTGCCATCAGTGCTACAGGGGTTGTAGGTGAGCAGTTCTTC | CAISATGVVGEQFF
- | TRBJ2-5 | TRBD2 | TRBV27 | TGTGCCAGCAGTTTCGGGGGGCAAGAGACCCAGTACTTC | CASSFGGQETQYF
- | TRBJ2-1 | - | TRBV11-1 | TGTGCCAGCAGCGGACGGCCTCCCTACAATGAGCAGTTCTTC | CASSGRPPYNEQFF
- | TRBJ2-6 | - | TRBV18 | TGTGCCAGCTCACCAATAGGGGACTTGGGGGCCAACGTCCTGACTTTC | CASSPIGDLGANVLTF
- | TRBJ2-2 | - | TRBV5-6 | TGTGCCAGCAGCTCCACGCAGTGGCCCAACACCGGGGAGCTGTTTTTT | CASSSTQWPNTGELFF
- | TRBJ1-5 | TRBD1 | TRBV6-4 | TGTGCCAGCAGTGAACAGGGGAATCAGCCCCAGCATTTT | CASSEQGNQPQHF
- | TRBJ2-5 | - | TRBV15 | TGTGCCACCAGCGGCCAAGAGACCCAGTACTTC | CATSGQETQYF
- | TRBJ1-2 | TRBD1 | TRBV7-3 | TGTGCCACCAAGCCCACAGGGGGGGACTATGGCTACACCTTC | CATKPTGGDYGYTF
once | TRBJ1-4 | - | TRBV29-1 | TGCAGCGTTGAACTACAGCCCAATGAAAAACTGTTTTTT | CSVELQPNEKLFF